Below, one TCR beta chain is given with its context. Other DNA sequences of this sample code for an identical CDR3. These data originate in a study of blood T cell repertoires in COVID-19. Study context: T cells, B-cell-depleted T cells, or PBMCs provided the cDNA or gDNA that served as material.

Original processing notes: Estimation of nucleated cell counts was performed using reference gene primer amplification. Using immunoSEQ multiplex PCR, the repertoire was profiled, and TCRdb retains in-frame clones only, with some absent. Clone size and the V and J calls come from that table; the DNA yielded D and trimming. The sample shows roughly 140,000 clones, 65% to 85% of them seen only once. With V trimmed by 3 bases and J by 2 bases, 3 bases remained unmatched. The germline gives CDR1 KGHSH, CDR2 LQKENI. The CDR3 is 16 amino acids. The TCR originated in a man aged 50-59 years with active or convalescent COVID-19. The chain employs TRBV18 and TRBJ2-3; 12 bases agree with TRBD2. Sequencing was carried out using peripheral blood. The CDR3 bases are TGTGCCAGCTCACCCGGACTAGCGGGATTCACAGATACGCAGTATTTT. Protein: CASSPGLAGFTDTQYF.